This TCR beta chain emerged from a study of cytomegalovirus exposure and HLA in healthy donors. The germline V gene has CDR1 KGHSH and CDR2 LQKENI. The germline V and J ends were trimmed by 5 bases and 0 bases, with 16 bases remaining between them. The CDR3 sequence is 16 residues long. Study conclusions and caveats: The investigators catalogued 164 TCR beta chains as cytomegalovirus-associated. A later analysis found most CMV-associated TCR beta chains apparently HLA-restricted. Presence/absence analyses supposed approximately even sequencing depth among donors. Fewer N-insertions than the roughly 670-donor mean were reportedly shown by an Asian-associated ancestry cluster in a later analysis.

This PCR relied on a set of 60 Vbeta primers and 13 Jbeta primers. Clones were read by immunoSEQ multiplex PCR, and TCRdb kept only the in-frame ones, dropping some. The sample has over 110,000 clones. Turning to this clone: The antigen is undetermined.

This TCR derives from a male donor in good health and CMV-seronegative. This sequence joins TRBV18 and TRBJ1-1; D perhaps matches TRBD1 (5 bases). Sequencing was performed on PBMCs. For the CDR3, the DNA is TGTGCCAGCTCAGACGCGGCAGGGTCAATGAACACTGAAGCTTTCTTT. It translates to CASSDAAGSMNTEAFF.